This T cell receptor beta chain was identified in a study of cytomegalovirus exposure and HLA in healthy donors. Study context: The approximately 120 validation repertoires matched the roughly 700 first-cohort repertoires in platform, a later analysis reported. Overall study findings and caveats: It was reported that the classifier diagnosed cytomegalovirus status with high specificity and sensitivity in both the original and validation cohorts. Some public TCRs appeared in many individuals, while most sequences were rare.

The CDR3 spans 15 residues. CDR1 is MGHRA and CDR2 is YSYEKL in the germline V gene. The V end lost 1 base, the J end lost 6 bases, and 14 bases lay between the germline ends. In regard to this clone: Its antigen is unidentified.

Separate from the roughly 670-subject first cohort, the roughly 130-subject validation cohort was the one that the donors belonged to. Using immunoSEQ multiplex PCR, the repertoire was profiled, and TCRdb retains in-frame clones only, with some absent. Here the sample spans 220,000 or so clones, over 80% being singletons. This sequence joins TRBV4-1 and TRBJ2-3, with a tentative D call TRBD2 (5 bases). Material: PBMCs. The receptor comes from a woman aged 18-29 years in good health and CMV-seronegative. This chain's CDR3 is CASSQVGLAADTQYF. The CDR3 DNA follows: TGCGCCAGCAGCCAAGTAGGGCTAGCAGCCGATACGCAGTATTTT.